These 7 T cell receptor beta chains originate from one sample sequenced in a study of early T cells in non-severe SARS-CoV-2 infection. MiXCR was run by TCRdb on the 5' RACE reads, yielding one entry per CDR3 protein. The table includes some 30,000 distinct CDR3 sequences, roughly 4.7% detected once. Input material: whole blood. These receptors were obtained from an adult who was a healthcare worker with PCR-confirmed SARS-CoV-2 infection or an uninfected control (not recorded which).

This clonotype was counted ten times or more. The V gene is TRBV3-1, the J gene TRBJ2-7; 7 bases fit TRBD2. In germline, CDR1 is LGHDT, CDR2 YNNKEL (reference sequence). This CDR3 comprises 18 residues. Trimming removed 0 bases from V and 0 bases from J; junction bases left unmatched: 11. This chain's CDR3 is CASSQEGPRTRNSYEQYF. The CDR3 DNA follows: TGTGCCAGCAGCCAAGAGGGCCCTAGGACTAGAAACTCCTACGAGCAGTACTTC.

This clonotype appeared many times. The chain is built from TRBV9 and TRBJ1-2, with D tentatively TRBD1 (5 bases). Between the trimmed V and J ends, which lost 3 bases and 8 bases, there was a span of 17 bases. CDR3 length equals 14 residues. The V gene's germline CDR1 is SGDLS and CDR2 YYNGEE. Here the CDR3 reads CASSASSAGPGYTF. The CDR3 DNA reads TGTGCCAGCAGCGCCAGCTCGGCAGGGCCGGGCTACACCTTC.

This clonotype has at least ten counts. The gene calls are TRBV18 and TRBJ1-2, with TRBD1 as a possible D gene (5 bases). With 3 bases removed from V and 0 bases from J, the gap between germline ends came to 11 bases. In germline, CDR1 is KGHSH, CDR2 LQKENI. The CDR3 totals 15 residues. The CDR3 nucleotides are TGTGCCAGCTCACCCTCAGGGACCCCTAACTATGGCTACACCTTC. Protein: CASSPSGTPNYGYTF.

This clonotype has a handful of counts. This chain joins TRBV3-1 and TRBJ2-3, with 12 bases lining up with TRBD2. Germline V gene sequence: CDR1 LGHDT, CDR2 YNNKEL (reference sequence). The length of the CDR3 is 17 residues. Trimming at V came to 1 base and at J to 4 bases, leaving 6 bases not matched to a gene. CDR3 region: CASSQAPSSGGADTQYF. The CDR3 DNA follows: TGTGCCAGCAGCCAAGCCCCTTCTAGCGGGGGGGCAGATACGCAGTATTTT.

This clonotype was seen ten or more times. The chain carries TRBV4-3 and TRBJ2-1, with 8 bases identical to TRBD2. Germline CDR1 and CDR2: LGHNA and YSLEER. With 0 bases clipped from V and 6 bases from J, the junction kept 7 bases outside the gene matches. The CDR3 length is 16 residues. The chain's CDR3 is CASSQEAPSGPNEQFF. The CDR3 DNA reads TGCGCCAGCAGCCAAGAAGCGCCTAGCGGGCCCAATGAGCAGTTCTTC.

This clonotype was recorded at least ten times. The rearrangement links TRBV2 to TRBJ2-3; D gene ambiguous. The CDR3 sequence is 12 residues long. Germline assignment: CDR1 SNHLY and CDR2 FYNNEI. Trimming removed 4 bases at V and 6 bases at J, with 8 bases between. Here the CDR3 DNA reads TGTGCCAGCAGTGCGATCCCCGATACGCAGTATTTT. It specifies CASSAIPDTQYF.

This clonotype showed up just a few times. The CDR3 reads CASSFFAGQGGNTIYF. Here the CDR3 DNA reads TGCGCCAGCAGCTTTTTTGCGGGACAGGGAGGAAACACCATATATTTT. V and J are TRBV5-1 and TRBJ1-3; 9 bases align to TRBD1. The CDR3 runs to 16 residues. The V segment lost 2 bases and the J segment 4 bases; nucleotides outside the gene matches: 7. Germline V lookup: CDR1 SGHRS, CDR2 YFSETQ.